This entry describes one TCR beta chain. Its antigen is not known. This entry comes from a study of Tregs in tolerant kidney transplant recipients. The CDR3 covers 15 residues. CDR1 is SGHRS, CDR2 YFSETQ, per germline. Trimming shortened V by 3 bases and J by 1 base, and 13 bases separated the two germline ends. Profiling relied on immunoSEQ multiplex PCR, and the TCRdb table lists in-frame clones only, not all of them. The sample records more than 90,000 clones, roughly 92% being singletons. Study results and limitations: Expanding Tregs on activated donor B cells appeared to best identify donor-specific TCRbeta clones. Biological reproducibility was not directly addressed, but technical replication error appeared minimal. Few patients were studied, so findings need validation in larger groups.

CD4+CD25+CD127- Tregs, CD4+CD25- non-Tregs, CD4 and CD8 cells were sorted. The chain links TRBV5-1 to TRBJ2-5; D could derive from TRBD1 or TRBD2 (7 bases each). The receptor comes from a human donor in good health. The sample comprised CD4+ T cells from blood. The CDR3 region is CASSSQGGGQETQYF. The DNA for the CDR3 is TGCGCCAGCAGCTCCCAGGGGGGGGGCCAAGAGACCCAGTACTTC.